The following is a TCR beta chain sequence with its context. Its target is unknown. Produced via immunoSEQ multiplex PCR; TCRdb's table is partial and in-frame only. The repertoire consists of under 2,000,000 clones, with just under 95% occurring once and the leading ten covering 1.2%. Selected positively for CCR7 and CD45RO-negative, naive CD8 cells excluded terminally differentiated effector memory CD45RA+ cells. Healthy HIV-negative adults without recent acute infections or vaccinations served as donors. These data come from a study of shared clonotypes between healthy human individuals. The length of the CDR3 is 14 residues. Trimming left V 5 bases short and J 6 bases short, with 13 bases between. In germline, CDR1 is MNHEY, CDR2 SVGAGI. General study results and limits: Clonotype sharing among the donors was expected to vary with sequencing depth.

The genes are TRBV6-5 and TRBJ2-2, with D unclear. Sequencing used naive CD8+ T cells sorted from blood. The TCR originated in a man younger than 30 in good health. CDR3 sequence reads: CASSPSEWAGELFF. CDR3 DNA sequence: TGTGCCAGCAGTCCCTCCGAGTGGGCCGGGGAGCTGTTTTTT.